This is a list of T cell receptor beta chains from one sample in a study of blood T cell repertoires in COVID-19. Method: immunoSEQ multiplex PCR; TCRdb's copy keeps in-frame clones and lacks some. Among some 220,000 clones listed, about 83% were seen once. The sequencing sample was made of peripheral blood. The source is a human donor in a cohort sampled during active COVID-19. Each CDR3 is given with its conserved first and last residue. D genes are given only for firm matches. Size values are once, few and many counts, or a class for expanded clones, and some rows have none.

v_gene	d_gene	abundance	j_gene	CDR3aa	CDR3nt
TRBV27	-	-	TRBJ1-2	CASRLRAGAGGYTF	TGTGCCAGCCGTCTTAGGGCAGGCGCGGGTGGCTACACCTTC
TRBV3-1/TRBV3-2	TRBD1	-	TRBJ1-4	CASSQDPGTGGKEKLFF	TGTGCCAGCAGCCAAGATCCAGGGACAGGGGGTAAGGAAAAACTGTTTTTT
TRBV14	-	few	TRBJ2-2	CASSLLGGAGTGELFF	TGTGCCAGCAGCCTCCTAGGGGGGGCTGGCACCGGGGAGCTGTTTTTT
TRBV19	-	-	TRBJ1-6	CASSMAAAYNSPLHF	TGTGCCAGTAGTATGGCAGCGGCGTATAATTCACCCCTCCACTTT
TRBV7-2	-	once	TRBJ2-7	CASSADSFYEQYF	TGTGCCAGCAGCGCCGACAGTTTCTACGAGCAGTACTTC
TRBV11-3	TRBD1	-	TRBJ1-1	CASSPRDSVTEAFF	TGTGCCAGCAGCCCCCGGGACAGCGTCACTGAAGCTTTCTTT
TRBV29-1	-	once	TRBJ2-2	CSVRDTGELFF	TGCAGCGTTCGGGACACCGGGGAGCTGTTTTTT
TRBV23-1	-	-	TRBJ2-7	CASGPQRPAGEQYF	TGCGCCAGCGGCCCCCAACGCCCGGCGGGGGAGCAGTACTTC
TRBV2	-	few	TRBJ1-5	CASSEWGRGQPQHF	TGTGCCAGCAGTGAGTGGGGGCGCGGTCAGCCCCAGCATTTT
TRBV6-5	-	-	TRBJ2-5	CASSRRSGQETQYF	TGTGCCAGCAGCCGGCGTTCGGGGCAAGAGACCCAGTACTTC
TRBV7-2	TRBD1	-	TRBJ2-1	CASSPLGTGKNNEQFF	TGTGCCAGCAGCCCGCTTGGGACAGGGAAGAACAATGAGCAGTTCTTC
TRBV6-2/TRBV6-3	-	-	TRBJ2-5	CASSRSSLGETQYF	TGTGCCAGCAGCCGCTCTAGCCTAGGAGAGACCCAGTACTTC
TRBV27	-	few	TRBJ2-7	CASRPLTRFHEQYF	TGTGCCAGCAGACCCCTCACGAGATTCCACGAGCAGTACTTC
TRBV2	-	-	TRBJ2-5	CASSPRTTQETQYF	TGTGCCAGCAGTCCACGGACTACACAAGAGACCCAGTACTTC
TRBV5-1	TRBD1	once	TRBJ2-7	CASMSSGGLSEQYF	TGCGCCAGCATGAGTTCAGGGGGTCTAAGCGAGCAGTACTTC
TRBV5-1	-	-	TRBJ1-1	CASSLGSTGAFF	TGCGCCAGCAGCTTGGGATCTACGGGAGCTTTCTTT
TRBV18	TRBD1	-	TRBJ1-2	CASSLDRDYGYTF	TGTGCCAGCTCACTCGACAGGGACTATGGCTACACCTTC
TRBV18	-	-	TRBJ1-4	CASSPNGGIANEKLFF	TGTGCCAGCTCACCCAACGGGGGGATCGCTAATGAAAAACTGTTTTTT
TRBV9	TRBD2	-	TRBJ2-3	CASSLQGRSGVKGDTQYF	TGTGCCAGCAGCCTCCAGGGGCGTAGCGGGGTAAAGGGAGATACGCAGTATTTT
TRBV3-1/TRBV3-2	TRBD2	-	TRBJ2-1	CASSQSGLAGVEQFF	TGTGCCAGCAGCCAATCAGGCCTAGCGGGGGTTGAGCAGTTCTTC
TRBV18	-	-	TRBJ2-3	CASSPVRARGDTQYF	TGTGCCAGCTCACCAGTACGGGCCCGGGGGGATACGCAGTATTTT
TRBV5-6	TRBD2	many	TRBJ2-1	CASSLGAGGYNEQFF	TGTGCCAGCAGCTTGGGAGCGGGAGGCTACAATGAGCAGTTCTTC
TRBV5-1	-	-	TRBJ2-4	CASSGTGEPQNIQYF	TGCGCCAGCAGCGGCACGGGGGAGCCCCAAAACATTCAGTACTTC
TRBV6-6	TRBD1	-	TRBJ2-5	CASSHPPPRDRVGETQYF	TGTGCCAGCAGTCACCCACCCCCGCGGGACAGGGTAGGAGAGACCCAGTACTTC
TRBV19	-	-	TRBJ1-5	CASSIDQGHNQPQHF	TGTGCCAGTAGTATAGACCAGGGACACAATCAGCCCCAGCATTTT
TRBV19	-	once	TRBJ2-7	CASSIGGYSYEQYF	TGTGCCAGTAGTATAGGGGGCTACTCCTACGAGCAGTACTTC
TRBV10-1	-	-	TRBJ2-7	CASSGQVGGREQYF	TGCGCCAGCAGTGGACAGGTCGGAGGTCGCGAGCAGTACTTC
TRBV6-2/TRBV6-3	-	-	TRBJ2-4	CASSSYEAKNIQYF	TGTGCCAGCAGTTCGTACGAGGCCAAAAACATTCAGTACTTC
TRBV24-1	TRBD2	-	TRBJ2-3	CATSDQGLATDTQYF	TGTGCCACCAGTGATCAGGGACTAGCAACAGATACGCAGTATTTT
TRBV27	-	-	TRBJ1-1	CASSLQGTGGIAFF	TGTGCCAGCAGTTTACAGGGGACCGGGGGGATAGCTTTCTTT
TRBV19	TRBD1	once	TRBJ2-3	CASRHGQGADTQYF	TGTGCCAGTAGACACGGACAGGGGGCAGATACGCAGTATTTT
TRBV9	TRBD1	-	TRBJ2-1	CASSVRGLGEQFF	TGTGCCAGCAGCGTAAGGGGGCTCGGGGAGCAGTTCTTC
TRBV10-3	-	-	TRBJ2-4	CAISENHVLVAKNIQYF	TGTGCCATCAGTGAGAATCACGTACTAGTAGCCAAAAACATTCAGTACTTC
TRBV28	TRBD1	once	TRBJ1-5	CASSLYGRGRNQPQHF	TGTGCCAGCAGTTTATATGGCAGGGGGCGAAATCAGCCCCAGCATTTT
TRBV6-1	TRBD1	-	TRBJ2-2	CASSEGPRTGNTGELFF	TGTGCCAGCAGTGAAGGCCCTAGGACAGGGAACACCGGGGAGCTGTTTTTT
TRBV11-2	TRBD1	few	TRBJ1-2	CASSLGDSYGYTF	TGTGCCAGCAGCTTAGGGGACAGCTATGGCTACACCTTC
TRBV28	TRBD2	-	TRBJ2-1	CASRLRWSGSSYNEQFF	TGTGCCAGCAGACTCCGGTGGAGCGGGAGTTCCTACAATGAGCAGTTCTTC
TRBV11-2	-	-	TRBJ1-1	CASSPEPGPAFF	TGTGCCAGCAGCCCAGAACCAGGGCCAGCTTTCTTT
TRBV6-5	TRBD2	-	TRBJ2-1	CASVLAGGPYNEQFF	TGTGCCAGCGTACTAGCGGGAGGGCCCTACAATGAGCAGTTCTTC
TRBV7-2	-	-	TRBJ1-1	CASSANSGTEAFF	TGTGCCAGCAGCGCTAACTCGGGGACTGAAGCTTTCTTT
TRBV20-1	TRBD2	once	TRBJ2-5	CSASRREKETQYF	TGCAGTGCTAGTCGGCGGGAGAAAGAGACCCAGTACTTC
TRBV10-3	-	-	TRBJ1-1	CATGGVSATEAFF	TGTGCCACCGGAGGGGTATCGGCCACTGAAGCTTTCTTT
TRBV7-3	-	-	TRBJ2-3	CASSLTGTPTDTQYF	TGTGCCAGCAGCTTAACCGGGACACCGACAGATACGCAGTATTTT
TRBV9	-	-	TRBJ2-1	CASSVAGVNEQFF	TGTGCCAGCAGCGTCGCCGGGGTTAATGAGCAGTTCTTC
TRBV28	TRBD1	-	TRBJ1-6	CASSRQTGGAESPLHF	TGTGCCAGCAGTAGACAGACAGGGGGCGCGGAGTCACCCCTCCACTTT
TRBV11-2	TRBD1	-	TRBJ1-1	CASSPDRVSTEAFF	TGTGCCAGCAGCCCGGACAGGGTGAGCACTGAAGCTTTCTTT
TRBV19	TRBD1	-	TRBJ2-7	CASSRLGQGVGEQYF	TGTGCCAGTAGTCGATTAGGACAGGGTGTTGGCGAGCAGTACTTC
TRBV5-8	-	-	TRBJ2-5	CASNIGGGNQETQYF	TGTGCCAGCAATATTGGCGGAGGCAATCAAGAGACCCAGTACTTC
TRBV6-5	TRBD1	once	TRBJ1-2	CASRLTGSGYGYTF	TGTGCCAGCAGGCTGACAGGGAGTGGCTATGGCTACACCTTC
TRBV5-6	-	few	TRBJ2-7	CASSPGTGSREQYF	TGTGCCAGCAGCCCCGGGACTGGTTCTAGAGAGCAGTACTTC
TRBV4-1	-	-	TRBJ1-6	CASSQDAGGGLYNSPLHF	TGCGCCAGCAGCCAAGATGCGGGGGGAGGCCTCTATAATTCACCCCTCCACTTT
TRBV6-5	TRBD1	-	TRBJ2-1	CASTPGQGSWNEQFF	TGTGCCAGCACTCCGGGACAGGGGTCTTGGAATGAGCAGTTCTTC
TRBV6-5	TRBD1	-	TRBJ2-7	CASRMPGQGSYEQYF	TGTGCCAGCAGGATGCCGGGACAGGGATCCTACGAGCAGTACTTC
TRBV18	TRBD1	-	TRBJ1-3	CASSPTGRTGNTIYF	TGTGCCAGCTCACCGACAGGGAGAACTGGAAACACCATATATTTT